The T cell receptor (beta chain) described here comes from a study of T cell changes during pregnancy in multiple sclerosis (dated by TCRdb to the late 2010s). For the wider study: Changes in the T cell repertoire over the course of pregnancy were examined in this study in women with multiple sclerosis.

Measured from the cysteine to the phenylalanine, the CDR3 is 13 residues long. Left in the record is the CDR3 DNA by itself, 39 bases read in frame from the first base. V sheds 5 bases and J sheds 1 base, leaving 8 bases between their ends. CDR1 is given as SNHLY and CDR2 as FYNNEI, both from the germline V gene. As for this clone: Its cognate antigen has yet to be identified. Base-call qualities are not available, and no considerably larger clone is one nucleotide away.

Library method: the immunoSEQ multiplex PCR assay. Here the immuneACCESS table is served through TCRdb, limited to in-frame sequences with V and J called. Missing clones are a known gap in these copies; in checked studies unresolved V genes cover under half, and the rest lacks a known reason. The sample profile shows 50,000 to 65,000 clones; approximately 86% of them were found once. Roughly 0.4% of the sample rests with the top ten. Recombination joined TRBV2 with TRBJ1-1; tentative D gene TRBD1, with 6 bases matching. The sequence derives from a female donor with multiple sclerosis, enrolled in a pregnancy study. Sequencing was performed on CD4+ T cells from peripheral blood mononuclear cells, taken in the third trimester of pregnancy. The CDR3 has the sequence CASSPGQNTEAFF. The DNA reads TGTGCCAGCAGTCCGGGACAGAACACTGAAGCTTTCTTT.